This T cell receptor beta chain was retrieved from a study of blood T cell repertoires in COVID-19. CDR3 size: 17 residues. After removal of 3 bases from V and 0 bases from J, the junction contained 8 bases not matched to a gene. Germline assignment: CDR1 LNHDA and CDR2 SQIVND (reference sequence). Original methodology: Amplification of reference gene primers provided the estimated nucleated cell counts. Measured with immunoSEQ multiplex PCR; TCRdb has only the in-frame clones, and not every one. V, J and clone size are taken as reported in that table, and D and trimming were inferred from the DNA itself. The table records some 330,000 clones, under 90% of them present only once.

The gene calls are TRBV19 and TRBJ1-5, with 7 bases fitting TRBD1. The clonotype originates from a man aged 25 to 40 who had recovered from COVID-19. Material: PBMCs or T cells enriched from blood (not recorded which). The CDR3 DNA is TGTGCCAGTAGTATCTCCCGGGACAGCTTTAGCAATCAGCCCCAGCATTTT. Amino acid sequence: CASSISRDSFSNQPQHF.